The 16 T cell receptor beta chains below all came from one sample that was sequenced in a study of identical twins. TCRdb independently ran MiXCR on the 5' RACE reads; one entry per CDR3 protein. The sample includes hundreds of thousands of distinct CDR3 sequences, 5.5% to 6.5% of them seen just once. The sequenced sample was naive T cells sorted from blood. The receptors were gathered from a man aged 18 to 30 in good health.

The table lists this clonotype with many counts. This chain joins TRBV7-9 and TRBJ2-3; 10 nucleotides line up with TRBD2. The CDR3 runs to 15 residues. The trim removed 5 bases at V and 6 bases at J, leaving 8 bases unmatched. Germline V gene sequence: CDR1 SEHNR, CDR2 FQNEAQ (reference sequence). The CDR3 region is CASSEPSGSGDTQYF. CDR3 in DNA: TGTGCCAGCAGCGAGCCTAGCGGGAGTGGCGATACGCAGTATTTT.

This clonotype occurred a few times. The J gene is TRBJ2-2, the V gene TRBV12-3 or TRBV12-4, with no clear D. This CDR3 comprises 16 residues. V lost 5 bases and J lost 5, with 18 bases in between. The DNA for the CDR3 is TGTGCCAGCAGTCCCAACCCCTCACTTGGTACCGGGGAGCTGTTTTTT. Translated: CASSPNPSLGTGELFF.

Ten or more counts support this clonotype. J is TRBJ2-1 and V is TRBV3-1, with 14 bases lining up with TRBD2. Per germline, CDR1 LGHDT and CDR2 YNNKEL (reference sequence). This CDR3 has 19 amino acids. V was clipped by 1 base and J by 3 bases; unmatched bases: 8. The CDR3 spells CASSQAPGTSGSNYNEQFF. In nucleotides, the CDR3 is TGTGCCAGCAGCCAAGCCCCCGGGACTAGCGGGAGCAACTACAATGAGCAGTTCTTC.

The chain couples TRBV6-1 to TRBJ1-5; 7 nucleotides agree with TRBD1. The CDR3 sequence is 17 residues long. From germline, CDR1 is MNHNS and CDR2 SASEGT. Losses at the gene ends were 5 bases for V and 0 bases for J; bases not matched to a gene: 10. Written as DNA, the CDR3 is TGTGCCAGCAGTATTCCGGGACAGAAGGGTAGCAATCAGCCCCAGCATTTT. Translating gives CASSIPGQKGSNQPQHF.

This clonotype was detected ten times or more. This sequence joins TRBV12-3 or TRBV12-4 and TRBJ1-1; D gene unclear. The CDR3 contains 15 residues. Trimming left V 5 bases short and J 3 bases short, with 16 bases between. The CDR3 DNA reads TGTGCCAGCAGTCTTCACCCCCTCCCCCACACTGAAGCTTTCTTT. The encoded protein is CASSLHPLPHTEAFF.

In its sample, this clonotype was seen a few times. The chain recombines TRBV7-9 with TRBJ1-5; possibly TRBD1 for D (5 bases). V lost 5 bases, J lost 5 bases, and 16 bases lay in between. The CDR3 runs to 15 residues. Looked up from germline, CDR1 is SEHNR and CDR2 is FQNEAQ (reference sequence). Here the CDR3 DNA reads TGTGCCAGCAGCACCGGAGGGGTAGGGTATCAGCCCCAGCATTTT. It encodes CASSTGGVGYQPQHF.

This clonotype has at least ten counts. The chain carries TRBV14 and TRBJ2-3, with unresolved D. CDR1 and CDR2 from the germline V gene are SGHDN and FVKESK. Trimming pared 4 bases from V and 2 bases from J, leaving 13 bases between. The CDR3 contains 15 residues. The CDR3 DNA is TGTGCCAGCAGCCTCCGGACCCCTATCACAGATACGCAGTATTTT. As protein: CASSLRTPITDTQYF.

This clonotype occurred a few times. This CDR3 reads CASSLSPIQGDEQYF. The DNA of the CDR3 is TGTGCCAGCAGCCTATCCCCGATACAGGGGGACGAGCAGTACTTC. The rearrangement joins TRBV7-2 to TRBJ2-7; TRBD1 matches at 8 bases. CDR3 length: 15 amino acids. Germline CDR1 and CDR2: SGHTA and FQGNSA. With 5 bases clipped from V and 5 bases from J, the junction kept 11 bases outside the gene matches. Based on the CDR3 plus reference TRBV7-2 and TRBJ2-7, the full variable domain is GAGVSQSPSNKVTEKGKDVELRCDPISGHTALYWYRQSLGQGLEFLIYFQGNSAPDKSGLPSDRFSAERTGGSVSTLTIQRTQQEDSAVYLCASSLSPIQGDEQYFGPGTRLTVT.

The V call is TRBV4-2, the J call TRBJ1-5; no definite D call. Trimming took off 3 bases at V and 5 bases at J, with 8 bases between the two ends. The CDR3 runs to 13 residues. CDR1 and CDR2 (germline): LGHNA, YNFKEQ. The DNA of the CDR3 is TGTGCCAGCAGCCAGAAATTGGATCAGCCCCAGCATTTT. Translation gives CASSQKLDQPQHF.

The chain is built from TRBV20-1 and TRBJ2-2; D perhaps matches TRBD1 (6 bases). Per germline, CDR1 DFQATT and CDR2 SNEGSKA (reference sequence). With 4 bases removed from V and 3 bases from J, the gap between germline ends came to 15 bases. The CDR3 runs to 15 residues. The CDR3 region has the DNA TGCAGTGCTACCATCAGGGGCACTTACACCGGGGAGCTGTTTTTT. It is translated as CSATIRGTYTGELFF.

Ten or more counts support this clonotype. The chain recombines TRBV12-3 or TRBV12-4 with TRBJ2-1, with D tentatively TRBD1 or TRBD2 (5 bases each). Deletions cut 4 bases from V and 8 bases from J, with 21 bases between. This CDR3 is built from 16 residues. For the CDR3, the DNA is TGTGCCAGCAGTTCAAATCTCAGAGGGACGCAATATGAGCAGTTCTTC. Amino acid sequence: CASSSNLRGTQYEQFF.

The genes are TRBV7-8 and TRBJ2-7; no clear D. V was pared by 3 bases and J by 3 bases, with 12 bases between. Germline V gene data show CDR1 as SGHVS and CDR2 as FQNEAQ. The length of the CDR3 is 14 residues. CDR3 nucleotide sequence: TGTGCCAGCAGCTTTGATGGCGCCTACTACGAGCAGTACGTC. This codes for CASSFDGAYYEQYV.

The V and J genes are TRBV29-1 and TRBJ1-1; 7 nucleotides align to TRBD1. Germline values: CDR1 SQVTM, CDR2 ANQGSEA. Trimming cost V 6 bases and J 7 bases; bases outside gene matches: 8. The CDR3 has 12 amino acids. The CDR3 sequence: CSVSGGQSEAFF. The CDR3 nucleotides read TGCAGCGTCTCGGGGGGACAGAGTGAAGCTTTCTTT.

In its sample, this clonotype was seen a few times. The rearrangement joins TRBV2 to TRBJ2-5; D unresolved. Trimming removed 5 bases from V and 2 bases from J, with 15 bases in between. Germline V gene sequence: CDR1 SNHLY, CDR2 FYNNEI. CDR3 length: 15 residues. CDR3 coding DNA: TGTGCCAGCAGTTTATCACAAACAGATCAAGAGACCCAGTACTTC. It translates to CASSLSQTDQETQYF.

This clonotype appeared many times. This chain connects TRBV3-1 to TRBJ2-7, with D perhaps TRBD1 (5 bases). The V end lost 1 base, the J end lost 9 bases, and 10 bases lay between the germline ends. Germline CDR1 and CDR2: LGHDT and YNNKEL (reference sequence). The CDR3 has 12 amino acids. CDR3: CASSQVNGAQYF. The CDR3 DNA is TGTGCCAGCAGCCAAGTGAATGGGGCGCAGTACTTC.

This clonotype appeared a few times. J is TRBJ1-5 and V is TRBV28; D unresolved. Between the trimmed V and J ends, which lost 1 base and 3 bases, there was a span of 16 bases. Per the germline V gene, CDR1 is MDHEN and CDR2 is SYDVKM. This CDR3 comprises 17 residues. The CDR3 here is CASSLFGWAEPNQPQHF. The CDR3 nucleotides are TGTGCCAGCAGTTTATTTGGTTGGGCGGAACCCAATCAGCCCCAGCATTTT.